Each of the 14 T cell receptor beta chains below was sequenced from the same sample in a study of T cell changes during pregnancy in multiple sclerosis. TCRdb's table, derived via immunoSEQ multiplex PCR, lists solely in-frame clones and lacks some. The table shows roughly 64,000 clones, with just under 95% occurring only once. Here the sequenced sample was peripheral blood, taken in the second trimester of pregnancy. The receptors derive from a female donor with multiple sclerosis, enrolled in a pregnancy study.

This clone was recorded only once. The V gene is TRBV5-6, the J gene TRBJ2-5; D is undetermined. The CDR3 sequence is 15 residues long. Germline V lookup: CDR1 SGHDT, CDR2 YYEEEE. Trimming removed 1 base from V and 0 bases from J, with 10 bases in between. The DNA of the CDR3 is TGTGCCAGCAGCTTGACCCTAGTTGACCAAGAGACCCAGTACTTC. Its translation: CASSLTLVDQETQYF.

The V and J genes are TRBV4-1 and TRBJ2-1, with a possible D match to TRBD1 (7 bases). Germline lookup yields CDR1 MGHRA and CDR2 YSYEKL. The CDR3 covers 14 residues. The V end was cut by 0 bases, the J end by 7 bases, with 10 bases between. The DNA of the CDR3 is TGCGCCAGCAGCCAAGAACCAGGGGGGAATGAGCAGTTCTTC. It encodes CASSQEPGGNEQFF.

The chain uses TRBV6-1 and TRBJ2-7; the match to TRBD1 covers 11 bases. V shed 4 bases, J shed 3 bases, and the junction held 5 bases outside the gene matches. The germline V gene has CDR1 MNHNS and CDR2 SASEGT. This CDR3 contains 15 residues. Here the CDR3 reads CASSVTGTGGYEQYF. CDR3 DNA sequence: TGTGCCAGCAGTGTAACCGGGACAGGGGGCTACGAGCAGTACTTC.

CDR3 DNA sequence: TGTGCCACCAGCAGAGAAGGAGGTTTTCGGCCACCCCTCCACTTT. It codes for CATSREGGFRPPLHF. The chain carries TRBV15 and TRBJ1-6; D remains ambiguous. This CDR3 has 15 residues. Germline V CDR1 and CDR2: LNHNV, YYDKDF (reference sequence). Deletions cut 0 bases from V and 11 bases from J, with 14 bases between. Combining the CDR3 with reference TRBV15 and TRBJ1-6 gives the whole variable domain DAMVIQNPRYQVTQFGKPVTLSCSQTLNHNVMYWYQQKSSQAPKLLFHYYDKDFNNEADTPDNFQSRRPNTSFCFLDIRSPGLGDTAMYLCATSREGGFRPPLHFGNGTRLTVT.

V and J are TRBV7-8 and TRBJ2-6; 7 positions agree with TRBD2. In germline, CDR1 is SGHVS, CDR2 FQNEAQ. V was clipped by 0 bases and J by 0 bases; unmatched bases: 2. This CDR3 has 17 amino acids. CDR3 sequence: CASSLAGGFSGANVLTF. Written as DNA, the CDR3 is TGTGCCAGCAGCTTAGCGGGAGGGTTCTCTGGGGCCAACGTCCTGACTTTC.

The J gene is TRBJ1-2, the V gene TRBV11-2; weak D call: TRBD1 (5 bases). With 0 bases removed from V and 4 bases from J, the gap between germline ends came to 6 bases. Germline loops: CDR1 SGHAT, CDR2 FQNNGV. CDR3 length: 13 residues. CDR3 DNA sequence: TGTGCCAGCAGCTTAGACAGGGCCTATGGCTACACCTTC. Translating it yields CASSLDRAYGYTF.

The chain employs TRBV14 and TRBJ1-4; 9 bases fit TRBD1. Germline V lookup: CDR1 SGHDN, CDR2 FVKESK. The CDR3 consists of 18 residues. Losses at the gene ends were 10 bases for V and 4 bases for J; bases not matched to a gene: 19. The CDR3 region is CATSRDRASNAFNEKLFF. CDR3 bases: TGTGCCACCTCCCGGGACAGGGCATCCAACGCCTTTAATGAAAAACTGTTTTTT. Full variable domain (remainder filled in from reference TRBV14 and TRBJ1-4): EAGVTQFPSHSVIEKGQTVTLRCDPISGHDNLYWYRRVMGKEIKFLLHFVKESKQDESGMPNNRFLAERTGGTYSTLKVQPAELEDSGVYFCATSRDRASNAFNEKLFFGSGTQLSVL.

This sequence joins TRBV28 and TRBJ2-7; D possibly corresponds to TRBD1 (5 bases). CDR1 and CDR2 (germline): MDHEN, SYDVKM. The CDR3 spans 16 residues. Trimming cost V 1 base and J 0 bases, with 13 bases left between them. The DNA of the CDR3 is TGTGCCAGCAGTTTATATGGGGCGGCCAGCTCCTACGAGCAGTACTTC. Protein: CASSLYGAASSYEQYF.

CDR3 nucleotides: TGTGCCAGCAGTGACAGGGGGCGCACAGATACGCAGTATTTT. This sequence encodes CASSDRGRTDTQYF. V is TRBV21-1 and J is TRBJ2-3; the table's D call TRBD1 went unverified against the DNA. TRBV21-1 is a known pseudogene. CDR3 size: 14 residues.

This clone was counted a single time. The genes are TRBV19 and TRBJ2-7; D uncertain. Germline V gene sequence: CDR1 LNHDA, CDR2 SQIVND (reference sequence). Trimming cost V 3 bases and J 3 bases, with 9 bases left between them. There are 13 residues in the CDR3. The CDR3 nucleotides are TGTGCCAGTAGTATGCAACAACACTACGAGCAGTACTTC. Its protein product is CASSMQQHYEQYF.

V gene TRBV5-1 combines with J gene TRBJ2-3, with a possible D match to TRBD1 (6 bases). CDR3 size: 14 residues. Trimming shortened V by 3 bases and J by 2 bases, and 10 bases separated the two germline ends. Germline CDR1 and CDR2: SGHRS and YFSETQ. CDR3 in DNA: TGCGCCAGCAGCTCGGACAGTCCCACAGATACGCAGTATTTT. This translates into CASSSDSPTDTQYF. Based on the CDR3 plus reference TRBV5-1 and TRBJ2-3, the full variable domain is KAGVTQTPRYLIKTRGQQVTLSCSPISGHRSVSWYQQTPGQGLQFLFEYFSETQRNKGNFPGRFSGRQFSNSRSEMNVSTLELGDSALYLCASSSDSPTDTQYFGPGTRLTVL.

V and J are TRBV27 and TRBJ2-1, with 14 bases fitting TRBD2. The CDR3 is 16 amino acids. With 5 bases clipped from V and 4 bases from J, the junction kept 4 bases outside the gene matches. CDR1 and CDR2 (germline): MNHEY, SMNVEV (reference sequence). DNA of the CDR3: TGTGCCAGCAGTCCCCGGACTAGCGGGGGGTACAATGAGCAGTTCTTC. Encoded protein: CASSPRTSGGYNEQFF.

This chain links TRBV19 with TRBJ2-3, with 7 nucleotides matching TRBD2. After removal of 10 bases from V and 0 bases from J, the junction contained 10 bases not matched to a gene. There are 15 residues in the CDR3. Germline-derived CDR1 and CDR2 are LNHDA and SQIVND (reference sequence). The CDR3 loop reads CAISSSGISTDTQYF. CDR3 DNA: TGTGCCATATCATCTAGCGGAATCAGCACAGATACGCAGTATTTT. Together with reference TRBV19 and TRBJ2-3, the CDR3 gives the full variable domain: DGGITQSPKYLFRKEGQNVTLSCEQNLNHDAMYWYRQDPGQGLRLIYYSQIVNDFQKGDIAEGYSVSREKKESFPLTVTSAQKNPTAFYLCAISSSGISTDTQYFGPGTRLTVL.

The V call is TRBV5-6, the J call TRBJ2-7; 7 bases line up with TRBD1. The CDR3 runs 15 residues. Germline lookup yields CDR1 SGHDT and CDR2 YYEEEE. With V trimmed by 0 bases and J by 2 bases, 5 bases remained unmatched. The CDR3 DNA sequence: TGTGCCAGCAGCTTGGAGGGCGGACAGGCCTACGAGCAGTACTTC. Its translation: CASSLEGGQAYEQYF.